Below, 20 T cell receptor beta chains from the same sample are listed, as sequenced in a study of cytomegalovirus exposure and HLA in healthy donors. PCR used 60 Vbeta primers and 13 Jbeta primers. TCRdb's table, derived via immunoSEQ multiplex PCR, lists solely in-frame clones and lacks some. The table has 130,000 or so clones, around 9% seen once. The sample consisted of PBMCs. The receptors shown here come from a woman aged 40 to 49 in good health and CMV-seropositive.

V is TRBV27 and J is TRBJ2-7; maybe TRBD1 (6 bases). The ends were cut back, 4 bases at V and 6 bases at J, with 16 bases in the middle. From germline, CDR1 is MNHEY and CDR2 SMNVEV (reference sequence). The CDR3 covers 14 residues. For the CDR3, the DNA is TGTGCCAGCAGTTGGGGGCAGGGGATCGGCGAGCAGTACTTC. This sequence encodes CASSWGQGIGEQYF.

This sequence joins TRBV2 and TRBJ2-3, with D hard to call. Trimming cost V 7 bases and J 2 bases, with 7 bases left between them. The CDR3 totals 12 residues. Germline CDR1 reads SNHLY; CDR2 reads FYNNEI. Written as DNA, the CDR3 is TGTGCCAGCAAACAGTACACAGATACGCAGTATTTT. Translated, it gives CASKQYTDTQYF.

This clone showed up just a few times. One junction end does not reproduce the germline sequence, and a read error may be involved. The chain joins TRBV10-3 to TRBJ1-2; 7 bases are shared with TRBD1. Germline CDR1 ENHRY, CDR2 SYGVKD. The CDR3 is made up of 14 amino acids. The CDR3 DNA reads TGTGCCATCAGTGGGAACAGGGGTGCCTATGGCTACGCCTTC. Translation gives CAISGNRGAYGYAF.

This clone has just a few counts. This chain uses TRBV7-2 with TRBJ2-7; 7 positions agree with TRBD1. Germline V CDR1 and CDR2: SGHTA, FQGNSA. The CDR3 is 12 residues long. V trimming: 3 bases; J trimming: 6 bases; junction bases outside the gene matches: 2. The CDR3 region is CASSFAGGEQYF. In DNA, the CDR3 is TGTGCCAGCAGCTTCGCAGGGGGCGAGCAGTACTTC.

This clone was detected a few times. This chain links TRBV10-1 with TRBJ2-2; D is possibly TRBD1 (5 bases). V lost 7 bases and J lost 1, with 10 bases in between. Per the germline V gene, CDR1 is WNHNN and CDR2 is SYGVQD (reference sequence). CDR3 length: 14 residues. This CDR3 is CASKAGKNTGELFF. For the CDR3, the DNA is TGCGCCAGCAAAGCAGGGAAGAACACCGGGGAGCTGTTTTTT.

The J gene is TRBJ1-4, the V gene TRBV12-5; D remains unclear. V gave up 4 bases and J gave up 7 bases, with 10 bases separating them. The CDR3 runs to 13 residues. Germline V gene data show CDR1 as LGHNT and CDR2 as FRNRAP. CDR3 sequence (DNA): TGTGCTAGTGGTTCTACACGGGGTGAAAAACTGTTTTTT. Its protein product is CASGSTRGEKLFF.

This clone was detected only a few times. The chain joins TRBV18 to TRBJ1-5; a weak D match, TRBD1 (6 bases). Trimming left V 4 bases short and J 4 bases short, with 14 bases between. CDR1 and CDR2 (germline): KGHSH, LQKENI. The CDR3 extends over 15 amino acids. CDR3 bases: TGTGCCAGCTCACTACTGGGGGGGCAGAATCAGCCCCAGCATTTT. Translating it yields CASSLLGGQNQPQHF.

V usage is TRBV15 and J usage is TRBJ2-7; maybe TRBD2 (6 bases). Trimming pared 8 bases from V and 2 bases from J, leaving 16 bases between. The CDR3 is 14 amino acids. Germline V lookup: CDR1 LNHNV, CDR2 YYDKDF (reference sequence). CDR3 amino acids: CATGPRRGTYEQYF. In DNA, the CDR3 is TGTGCCACCGGACCCAGGCGGGGAACCTACGAGCAGTACTTC.

This clone came up once. The chain has TRBV7-9 and TRBJ2-5, with 7 positions matching TRBD2. Matching the DNA end better, TRBJ2-7 makes the J call doubtful. Germline CDR1 SEHNR, CDR2 FQNEAQ (reference sequence). This CDR3 has 13 amino acids. The CDR3 nucleotides read TGTGCCAGCACCTGGGGAGGGACCTACGAGCAGTACTTC. Its translation: CASTWGGTYEQYF.

J is TRBJ1-2 and V is TRBV6-5, with TRBD1 matching 11 bases. The V gene end was trimmed by 6 bases and the J gene end by 8 bases; junction bases not matched to a gene: 5. This CDR3 has 13 residues. Germline-derived CDR1 and CDR2 are MNHEY and SVGAGI. The CDR3 loop reads CASSGTGGGGYTF. The CDR3 nucleotides are TGTGCCAGCAGCGGGACAGGGGGAGGCGGCTACACCTTC.

This clone appeared a few times. The J gene is TRBJ1-3, the V gene TRBV5-6; 8 nucleotides line up with TRBD1. This CDR3 contains 15 residues. J gave up 2 bases and V 2 bases, and 3 bases lay outside the gene matches. Germline CDR1 is SGHDT and CDR2 is YYEEEE. In DNA form, the CDR3 reads TGTGCCAGCAGCTTTAGACAGGGGACTGGAAACACCATATATTTT. Translation gives CASSFRQGTGNTIYF.

The chain couples TRBV7-2 to TRBJ2-1; TRBD1 agrees at 8 bases. Germline V gives CDR1 SGHTA, CDR2 FQGNSA. CDR3 length: 16 amino acids. J gave up 4 bases and V 5 bases, and 10 bases lay outside the gene matches. The CDR3 sequence is CASSPPRDRIYNEQFF. The CDR3 DNA follows: TGTGCCAGCAGCCCCCCCCGGGACAGGATATACAATGAGCAGTTCTTC.

V and J are TRBV7-9 and TRBJ2-2; TRBD1 is a possible D gene (5 bases). V shed 5 bases and J shed 2 bases, with 9 bases lying between them. This CDR3 has 14 amino acids. The germline gives CDR1 SEHNR, CDR2 FQNEAQ (reference sequence). The CDR3 reads CASSKDINTGELFF. The CDR3 DNA sequence: TGTGCCAGCAGCAAGGACATCAACACCGGGGAGCTGTTTTTT.

The J gene is TRBJ2-1, the V gene TRBV6-1; 12 bases align to TRBD2. Germline loops: CDR1 MNHNS, CDR2 SASEGT. This CDR3 comprises 15 residues. V lost 4 bases to trimming and J lost 4 bases; unmatched junction nucleotides: 2. CDR3 region: CASSATSGGYNEQFF. The CDR3 nucleotides read TGTGCCAGCAGTGCTACTAGCGGGGGGTACAATGAGCAGTTCTTC.

This clone appeared a few times. This rearrangement joins TRBV11-2 to TRBJ2-1; D call uncertain. V lost 0 bases, J lost 9 bases, and 3 bases lay in between. In germline, CDR1 is SGHAT, CDR2 FQNNGV. The CDR3 loop spans 11 amino acids. In nucleotides, the CDR3 is TGTGCCAGCAGCTTAGAACTTGAGCAGTTCTTC. This translates into CASSLELEQFF.

The chain has TRBV2 and TRBJ2-2; D possibly corresponds to TRBD2 (6 bases). CDR3 size: 14 residues. Germline V gene sequence: CDR1 SNHLY, CDR2 FYNNEI. The V gene lost 6 bases and the J gene lost 5 bases, with 13 bases spanning the gap. The CDR3 DNA sequence: TGTGCCAGCAGCGCCCTGACTAGTACCGGGGAGCTGTTTTTT. This translates into CASSALTSTGELFF.

This clone was detected only a few times. The chain combines TRBV6-5 with TRBJ2-1, with D perhaps TRBD1 (5 bases). Germline V gene data show CDR1 as MNHEY and CDR2 as SVGAGI. Trimming took off 1 base at V and 1 base at J, with 8 bases between the two ends. The CDR3 sequence is 15 residues long. The DNA for the CDR3 is TGTGCCAGCAGTTACTTTAGACAGTCCTACAATGAGCAGTTCTTC. This encodes CASSYFRQSYNEQFF.

V and J are TRBV5-1 and TRBJ2-7; no definite D call. V gave up 2 bases and J gave up 3 bases, with 12 bases separating them. From germline, CDR1 is SGHRS and CDR2 YFSETQ. The CDR3 is 14 residues long. CDR3 residues: CASSFFGHDYEQYF. CDR3 DNA: TGCGCCAGCAGCTTCTTTGGGCACGACTACGAGCAGTACTTC. The full variable domain, completed using reference TRBV5-1 and TRBJ2-7, is KAGVTQTPRYLIKTRGQQVTLSCSPISGHRSVSWYQQTPGQGLQFLFEYFSETQRNKGNFPGRFSGRQFSNSRSEMNVSTLELGDSALYLCASSFFGHDYEQYFGPGTRLTVT.

There are a few counts of this clone. The chain carries TRBV5-6 and TRBJ2-7; 7 bases map to TRBD2. Germline V CDR1 and CDR2: SGHDT, YYEEEE. The CDR3 covers 13 residues. Unmatched junction bases numbered 3, after V lost 0 bases and J lost 6 bases. CDR3 protein: CASSLGGGIEQYF. Here the CDR3 DNA reads TGTGCCAGCAGCTTGGGGGGAGGGATCGAGCAGTACTTC.

This clone was observed a few times. The chain employs TRBV2 and TRBJ2-1; D gene uncertain. This CDR3 comprises 12 residues. The V end lost 7 bases, the J end lost 6 bases, and 10 bases lay between the germline ends. Germline V gives CDR1 SNHLY, CDR2 FYNNEI. CDR3 protein: CASMEIINEQFF. The CDR3, as DNA: TGTGCCAGCATGGAGATTATCAATGAGCAGTTCTTC.